The 19 T cell receptor beta chains below come from one sample, sequenced in a study of glioma-infiltrating T cells after dendritic cell vaccination. The data were produced by immunoSEQ multiplex PCR, yet TCRdb's version contains in-frame clones alone and is incomplete. The sample includes about 95,000 clones, over 75% seen only once; the top ten take 2.5% to 3%. Sequences were derived from blood, sampled before dendritic cell vaccination. The receptors come from a human donor with glioblastoma.

The chain's CDR3 is CASSLEGLSGSVTYNEQFF. DNA of the CDR3: TGTGCCAGCAGCTTAGAGGGTCTTAGCGGGAGTGTAACCTACAATGAGCAGTTCTTC. The gene calls are TRBV11-2 and TRBJ2-1, with 9 bases aligning to TRBD2. The CDR3 is made up of 19 amino acids. Germline CDR1 SGHAT, CDR2 FQNNGV. Germline trimming cut 0 bases from V and 2 bases from J; bases unmatched to any gene: 11.

The rearrangement joins TRBV11-2 to TRBJ1-5, with D perhaps TRBD1 (6 bases). Germline V gene lookup returns CDR1 SGHAT and CDR2 FQNNGV. V was trimmed by 5 bases and J by 4 bases, leaving 15 bases between them. There are 15 residues in the CDR3. The CDR3 DNA reads TGTGCCAGCAGCCGTCGGGGGGCCGCTAATCAGCCCCAGCATTTT. Protein: CASSRRGAANQPQHF.

The V call is TRBV5-5, the J call TRBJ2-5; 9 positions match TRBD1. V lost 4 bases and J lost 1; bases outside the gene matches: 8. In germline, CDR1 is SGHKS, CDR2 YYEKEE (reference sequence). This CDR3 spans 16 amino acids. The CDR3, as DNA: TGTGCCAGCAGCCAAACCTTGACAGGGGGCCAAGAGACCCAGTACTTC. Its translation is CASSQTLTGGQETQYF.

The V call is TRBV29-1, the J call TRBJ2-3, with 9 nucleotides matching TRBD1. V lost 4 bases, J lost 4 bases, and 3 bases stayed unmatched. Germline V gene data show CDR1 as SQVTM and CDR2 as ANQGSEA. CDR3 size: 13 residues. The DNA for the CDR3 is TGCAGCGTTGGGGGACAGGGACCAGATACGCAGTATTTT. Translated: CSVGGQGPDTQYF.

The chain links TRBV5-1 to TRBJ2-5, with 9 positions matching TRBD1. V lost 3 bases, J lost 5 bases, and 8 bases stayed unmatched. Germline CDR1 reads SGHRS; CDR2 reads YFSETQ. The CDR3 extends over 15 amino acids. The CDR3 DNA reads TGCGCCAGCAGCTCGACAGGGGGGCGAGGCGAGACCCAGTACTTC. Translated, it gives CASSSTGGRGETQYF.

The chain couples TRBV11-1 to TRBJ2-1; D is possibly TRBD2 (6 bases). This CDR3 is built from 15 residues. V dropped 4 bases and J dropped 1 base, with 11 bases sitting between them. CDR1 is SGHAT, CDR2 FQDESV, per germline (reference sequence). CDR3 loop: CASSSPSESYNEQFF. The DNA for the CDR3 is TGTGCCAGCAGCTCCCCTAGCGAGTCCTACAATGAGCAGTTCTTC.

The V call is TRBV27, the J call TRBJ2-3; D might be TRBD2 (6 bases). In germline, CDR1 is MNHEY, CDR2 SMNVEV (reference sequence). V lost 7 bases and J lost 0, with 20 bases in between. CDR3 length: 17 amino acids. The CDR3 DNA sequence: TGTGCCAGCACCGCCCTGGCGGGGCAGGGCAGCACAGATACGCAGTATTTT. It specifies CASTALAGQGSTDTQYF.

The sample holds a few counts of this clone. V usage is TRBV7-2 and J usage is TRBJ1-3; 11 nucleotides match TRBD1. This CDR3 is 17 amino acids long. The ends lost 4 bases at V and 0 bases at J; junction bases unmatched: 5. CDR1 SGHTA and CDR2 FQGNSA come from the germline V gene. The CDR3 coding sequence is TGTGCCAGCAGCTCGCGGGGGACAGGGGGCTCTGGAAACACCATATATTTT. Translation gives CASSSRGTGGSGNTIYF.

V gene TRBV5-1 combines with J gene TRBJ2-7; TRBD2 aligns across 7 bases. With 0 bases clipped from V and 3 bases from J, the junction kept 6 bases outside the gene matches. This CDR3 region has 15 residues. Germline lookup yields CDR1 SGHRS and CDR2 YFSETQ. CDR3 sequence: CASSLAEGRDYEQYF. The CDR3 region has the DNA TGCGCCAGCAGCTTGGCCGAGGGGAGGGACTACGAGCAGTACTTC.

The chain uses TRBV2 and TRBJ2-7; 8 bases are shared with TRBD2. The V segment lost 3 bases and the J segment 3 bases; nucleotides outside the gene matches: 1. The V gene's germline CDR1 is SNHLY and CDR2 FYNNEI. The CDR3 length is 13 residues. The CDR3 here is CASSDAGGYEQYF. The DNA of the CDR3 is TGTGCCAGCAGTGACGCGGGGGGCTACGAGCAGTACTTC.

This sequence joins TRBV6-5 and TRBJ2-3; a possible D gene is TRBD2 (7 bases). The CDR3 contains 14 residues. Trimming removed 6 bases at V and 2 bases at J, with 12 bases between. Per germline, CDR1 MNHEY and CDR2 SVGAGI. CDR3 residues: CASRGGLFTDTQYF. DNA of the CDR3: TGTGCCAGCAGAGGGGGACTATTCACAGATACGCAGTATTTT.

V is TRBV5-1 and J is TRBJ2-5, with 7 nucleotides matching TRBD2. The CDR3 spans 15 residues. J was trimmed by 2 bases and V by 3 bases; bases with no gene match: 7. CDR1 SGHRS and CDR2 YFSETQ come from the germline V gene. The CDR3: CASSSGLGEQETQYF. CDR3 coding DNA: TGCGCCAGCAGCTCAGGACTAGGAGAGCAAGAGACCCAGTACTTC.

The chain couples TRBV7-9 to TRBJ2-5, with D possibly being TRBD2 (6 bases). Germline CDR1 and CDR2: SEHNR and FQNEAQ (reference sequence). Trimming cost V 2 bases and J 5 bases, with 18 bases left between them. The CDR3 runs to 16 residues. This CDR3 reads CASSLPGERVDETQYF. CDR3 bases: TGTGCCAGCAGCTTACCCGGCGAGCGGGTGGACGAGACCCAGTACTTC.

The genes are TRBV27 and TRBJ1-1; possibly TRBD1 for D (6 bases). The CDR3 is made up of 15 amino acids. CDR1 is MNHEY, CDR2 SMNVEV, per germline (reference sequence). Trimming shortened V by 4 bases and J by 4 bases, and 16 bases separated the two germline ends. In DNA form, the CDR3 reads TGTGCCAGCAGTTACTCAAACAGGGTTGGCACTGAAGCTTTCTTT. Translation gives CASSYSNRVGTEAFF.

The chain combines TRBV5-1 with TRBJ2-1, with 9 bases matching TRBD2. V gave up 0 bases and J gave up 8 bases; unmatched junction bases: 6. There are 15 residues in the CDR3. Germline V gene data show CDR1 as SGHRS and CDR2 as YFSETQ. CDR3 loop: CASSLALAGSYEQFF. CDR3 DNA: TGCGCCAGCAGCTTGGCCCTAGCGGGGTCCTATGAGCAGTTCTTC.

This clone was observed a few times. The CDR3 DNA follows: TGTGCCAGCAGCGAAAAAGGGACAGGGGGATACGAGCAGTACTTC. Protein product: CASSEKGTGGYEQYF. This chain joins TRBV6-1 and TRBJ2-7; 11 positions agree with TRBD1. V was pared by 6 bases and J by 4 bases, with 8 bases of the junction left unmatched. From germline, CDR1 is MNHNS and CDR2 SASEGT. CDR3 length: 15 amino acids.

This chain joins TRBV6-1 and TRBJ2-7; D ambiguous. This CDR3 comprises 15 residues. Trimming removed 2 bases from V and 1 base from J, with 12 bases in between. The germline CDR1 and CDR2 sequences are MNHNS and SASEGT. This CDR3 reads CASSELLGQSYEQYF. CDR3 coding DNA: TGTGCCAGCAGTGAACTGCTGGGCCAGTCCTACGAGCAGTACTTC.

CDR3 sequence reads: CASRGQVNTEAFF. DNA for the CDR3: TGTGCCAGCAGGGGACAGGTGAACACTGAAGCTTTCTTT. The chain uses TRBV6-5 and TRBJ1-1, with 8 bases aligning to TRBD1. Germline V gives CDR1 MNHEY, CDR2 SVGAGI. V dropped 6 bases and J dropped 0; count of bases not matched to a gene: 0. This CDR3 comprises 13 residues.

The chain has TRBV30 and TRBJ2-7; D might be TRBD2 (6 bases). The V gene lost 0 bases and the J gene lost 0 bases, with 9 bases spanning the gap. Germline V gene sequence: CDR1 GTSNPN, CDR2 SVGIG (reference sequence). This CDR3 has 14 residues. The DNA for the CDR3 is TGTGCCTGGAGTGTAGGGACTGCCTCCTACGAGCAGTACTTC. The encoded protein is CAWSVGTASYEQYF. Together with reference TRBV30 and TRBJ2-7, the CDR3 gives the full variable domain: SQTIHQWPATLVQPVGSPLSLECTVEGTSNPNLYWYRQAAGRGLQLLFYSVGIGQISSEVPQNLSASRPQDRQFILSSKKLLLSDSGFYLCAWSVGTASYEQYFGPGTRLTVT.